The next 5 T cell receptor beta chains were all read from a single sample in a study of CD8 T cells in ankylosing spondylitis. Overall study findings and caveats: Apparently characteristic of ankylosing spondylitis blood was a TCR beta motif (about eight highly homologous variants).

Their antigens remain unidentified. TCRdb itself ran the 5' RACE reads through MiXCR, one entry per CDR3 protein. The sample lists 800,000 to 900,000 distinct CDR3 sequences, roughly 10% occurring once. The sequenced sample was blood, either unsorted or a sorted T cell fraction (not recorded which). Receptor source: a male donor with ankylosing spondylitis.

The chain employs TRBV5-1 and TRBJ2-1, with 7 bases identical to TRBD1. V dropped 4 bases and J dropped 7; count of bases not matched to a gene: 11. CDR1 and CDR2 (germline): SGHRS, YFSETQ. The CDR3 contains 15 residues. The CDR3 DNA sequence: TGCGCCAGCAGCATAAGACAGGGAGTCGGGAATGAGCAGTTCTTC. Translated, it gives CASSIRQGVGNEQFF.

Ten or more counts support this clonotype. CDR3 coding DNA: TGCGCCAGCAGCCAGGAAGGGACAGGGGACACCGGGGAGCTGTTTTTT. Its protein is CASSQEGTGDTGELFF. The chain links TRBV4-3 to TRBJ2-2; 10 bases line up with TRBD1. The ends lost 3 bases at V and 3 bases at J; junction bases unmatched: 4. Germline CDR1 LGHNA, CDR2 YSLEER. The CDR3 runs 16 residues.

Only a few counts were recorded for this clonotype. V and J are TRBV7-9 and TRBJ1-5; no clear D. The CDR3 is made up of 14 amino acids. Trimming pared 5 bases from V and 3 bases from J, leaving 11 bases between. The germline gives CDR1 SEHNR, CDR2 FQNEAQ (reference sequence). CDR3 region: CASSPENFNQPQHF. CDR3 coding DNA: TGTGCCAGCAGCCCCGAGAATTTCAATCAGCCCCAGCATTTT.

This chain connects TRBV9 to TRBJ1-2; D is undetermined. The CDR3 runs to 11 residues. V lost 6 bases and J lost 4, with 7 bases in between. Germline CDR1 SGDLS, CDR2 YYNGEE. The CDR3 region is CASTGFYGYTF. CDR3 nucleotides: TGTGCCAGCACCGGATTCTATGGCTACACCTTC.

This clonotype was counted between two and nine times. CDR3 amino acids: CASSLQIGETQYF. CDR3 DNA: TGCGCCAGCAGCCTCCAAATAGGGGAGACCCAGTACTTC. The chain carries TRBV4-3 and TRBJ2-5; D is unclear. The V and J ends lost 4 bases and 5 bases respectively, with 11 bases between them. CDR3 length equals 13 residues. Per the germline V gene, CDR1 is LGHNA and CDR2 is YSLEER.